This is a list of T cell receptor beta chains from one sample in a study of PD-1 blockade in classical Hodgkin lymphoma. Produced via immunoSEQ multiplex PCR; TCRdb's table is partial and in-frame only. The repertoire has 3,500 to 4,500 clones, 80% of them found once; the top ten carry roughly a third. This sample comprised peripheral blood mononuclear cells (PBMCs), obtained at baseline. These receptors were taken from a human donor with classical Hodgkin lymphoma. The CDR3 runs from the conserved cysteine through the conserved F or W. A D gene is named only where the DNA matches it firmly. Size tells how often a clone was seen (once, few, many) or the class of an expanded clone, and some rows leave it out.

size	length	V	J	D	DNA	CDR3
-	15	TRBV4-1	TRBJ1-2	-	TGCGCCAGCAGCCAAGAGGTCCCAGGGTCCTCTGGCTACACCTTC	CASSQEVPGSSGYTF
-	16	TRBV15	TRBJ2-1	TRBD2	TGTGCCACCAGCAGAGATATAGCGGGGGGGCTTAATGAGCAGTTCTTC	CATSRDIAGGLNEQFF
-	17	TRBV15	TRBJ2-1	-	TGTGCCACCAGCAGAGATGCCCTAGCGACCGGCTACAATGAGCAGTTCTTC	CATSRDALATGYNEQFF
-	17	TRBV30	TRBJ2-2	-	TGTGCCTGGAGTGGGAACCTAGGGGGACATAGCACCGGGGAGCTGTTTTTT	CAWSGNLGGHSTGELFF
-	14	TRBV6-5	TRBJ1-2	TRBD1	TGTGCCAGCAGTTATACAGGACAGGGGAATGGCTACACCTTC	CASSYTGQGNGYTF
-	16	TRBV6-1	TRBJ1-5	TRBD1	TGTGCCAGCAGTGAGGGGACAGCCCGGAGGGATCAGCCCCAGCATTTT	CASSEGTARRDQPQHF
few	13	TRBV7-9	TRBJ2-6	-	TGTGCCAGCAGTGGGTCTGGGGCCAACGTCCTGACTTTC	CASSGSGANVLTF
once	18	TRBV7-2	TRBJ2-3	TRBD2	TGTGCCAGCAGCCTCATGGGACTAGCGGGGGGGATGGCAGATACGCAGTATTTT	CASSLMGLAGGMADTQYF
-	16	TRBV19	TRBJ2-3	TRBD2	TGTGCCAGTAGTTTCGACAGTTCCGGGAGGACAGATACGCAGTATTTT	CASSFDSSGRTDTQYF
-	14	TRBV5-6	TRBJ1-5	TRBD1	TGTGCCAGCAGCTGGGGGACAGGGGGGCAGCCCCAGCATTTT	CASSWGTGGQPQHF
-	15	TRBV5-5	TRBJ2-7	TRBD1	TGTGCCAGCAGATTTAGGGGACAGGGATTCTACGAGCAGTACTTC	CASRFRGQGFYEQYF
-	15	TRBV6-6	TRBJ2-1	-	TGTGCCAGCAGTTACTCAGGGCCGATATACAATGAGCAGTTCTTC	CASSYSGPIYNEQFF
-	14	TRBV7-8	TRBJ1-2	-	TGTGCCAGCAGCTTATCCAGGGGTTCTGGTGGCTACACCTTC	CASSLSRGSGGYTF
-	15	TRBV28	TRBJ2-1	-	TGTGCCAGCAGTTTGCAGGACTTCTCCTACAATGAGCAGTTCTTC	CASSLQDFSYNEQFF
-	15	TRBV11-2	TRBJ1-4	-	TGTGCCAGCAGCCTCGAAATTGGTTATGATGAAAAACTGTTTTTT	CASSLEIGYDEKLFF
few	19	TRBV28	TRBJ1-1	-	TGTGCCAGCAGTTTATGGTTGAGGGGCGGGGGAAAAGAAAACACTGAAGCTTTCTTT	CASSLWLRGGGKENTEAFF
-	12	TRBV9	TRBJ2-1	-	TGTGCCAGCAGCAGGGGGAGGCATGAGCAGTTCTTC	CASSRGRHEQFF
few	14	TRBV9	TRBJ2-5	-	TGTGCCAGCAGCGTAGACATAGGGAGGGAGACCCAGTACTTC	CASSVDIGRETQYF
-	14	TRBV6-1	TRBJ1-2	TRBD1	TGTGCCAGCAATGTTCAGGGGGCCGGCTATGGCTACACCTTC	CASNVQGAGYGYTF
-	16	TRBV7-6	TRBJ2-1	TRBD2	TGTGCCAGCAGCTTAGAAAGCGGGAGTAATCCCAATGAGCAGTTCTTC	CASSLESGSNPNEQFF
-	15	TRBV27	TRBJ2-1	-	TGTGCCAGCAGTTTACTGCGGGGCTCCTACAATGAGCAGTTCTTC	CASSLLRGSYNEQFF
-	14	TRBV29-1	TRBJ2-3	-	TGCAGCGTTGTGTTAGCGGCCGGGTCAGATACGCAGTATTTT	CSVVLAAGSDTQYF
-	13	TRBV2	TRBJ2-7	-	TGTGCCAGCATGGTGGATGACACCTACGAGCAGTACTTC	CASMVDDTYEQYF
-	15	TRBV5-1	TRBJ2-7	TRBD2	TGCGCCAGCAGCTTGGCTGGGGACTATTACTACGAGCAGTACTTC	CASSLAGDYYYEQYF
-	15	TRBV2	TRBJ2-2	-	TGTGCCAGCAGTGAAAAGGATTCACGGTTCGGGGAGCTGTTTTTT	CASSEKDSRFGELFF
-	14	TRBV7-7	TRBJ2-1	TRBD2	TGTGCTAGCAGCATCAGCGGGGCCTCCAATGAGCAGTTCTTC	CASSISGASNEQFF
few	16	TRBV6-5	TRBJ2-2	-	TGTGCCAGCAGTTCAGGGACAAATGTAATCACCGGGGAGCTGTTTTTT	CASSSGTNVITGELFF